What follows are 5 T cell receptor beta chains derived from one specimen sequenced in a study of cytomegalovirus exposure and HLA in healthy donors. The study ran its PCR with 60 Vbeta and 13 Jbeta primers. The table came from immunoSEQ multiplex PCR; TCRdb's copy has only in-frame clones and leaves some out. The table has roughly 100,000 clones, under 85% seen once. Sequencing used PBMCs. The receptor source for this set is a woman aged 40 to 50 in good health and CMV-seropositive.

DNA of the CDR3: TGTGCCAGCAGCCTGGACAGGGGCTATGGCTACACCTTC. Protein sequence: CASSLDRGYGYTF. The rearrangement joins TRBV11-1 to TRBJ1-2; 9 bases fit TRBD1. This CDR3 is 13 amino acids long. The germline V gene has CDR1 SGHAT and CDR2 FQDESV (reference sequence). Germline trimming cut 5 bases from V and 4 bases from J; bases unmatched to any gene: 2.

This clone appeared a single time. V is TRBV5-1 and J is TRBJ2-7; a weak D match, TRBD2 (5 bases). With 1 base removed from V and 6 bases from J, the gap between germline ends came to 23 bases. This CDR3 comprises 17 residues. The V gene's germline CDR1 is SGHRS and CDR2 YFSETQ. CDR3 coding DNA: TGCGCCAGCAGCTTGTTAACAGCGCGACACACTAGTCCCGAGCAGTACTTC. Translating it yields CASSLLTARHTSPEQYF.

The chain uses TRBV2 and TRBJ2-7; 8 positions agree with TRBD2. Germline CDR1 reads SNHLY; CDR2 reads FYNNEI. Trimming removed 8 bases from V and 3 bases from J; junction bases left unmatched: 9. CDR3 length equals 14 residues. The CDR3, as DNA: TGTGCCAGCCGTCTACGGGAGGGGGACTACGAGCAGTACTTC. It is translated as CASRLREGDYEQYF.

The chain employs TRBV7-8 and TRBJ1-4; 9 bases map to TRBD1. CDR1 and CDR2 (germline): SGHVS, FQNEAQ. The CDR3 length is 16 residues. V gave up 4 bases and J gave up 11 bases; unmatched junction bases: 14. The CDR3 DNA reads TGTGCCAGCAGCTCAAGTCCCGGGACAGGGCTTTGGAAACTGTTTTTT. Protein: CASSSSPGTGLWKLFF. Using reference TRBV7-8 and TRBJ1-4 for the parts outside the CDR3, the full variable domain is GAGVSQSPRYKVAKRGQDVALRCDPISGHVSLFWYQQALGQGPEFLTYFQNEAQLDKSGLPSDRFFAERPEGSVSTLKIQRTQQEDSAVYLCASSSSPGTGLWKLFFGSGTQLSVL.

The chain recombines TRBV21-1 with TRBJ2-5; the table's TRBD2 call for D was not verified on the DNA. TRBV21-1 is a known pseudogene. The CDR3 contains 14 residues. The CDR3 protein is CASSTAGQEETQYF. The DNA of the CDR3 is TGTGCCAGCAGCACGGCGGGGCAAGAAGAGACCCAGTACTTC.